This TCR beta chain was recorded in a study of PD-1 blockade in classical Hodgkin lymphoma. Study-level results: What drove the repertoire differences, possibly disease activity or prior therapy, has not been defined. The baseline diversity of complete responders showed similarity to that of newly diagnosed patients. A significant rise in TCR diversity by C4D1 was seen for CD4+ but not CD8+ cells.

The assay was immunoSEQ multiplex PCR, and TCRdb's table has in-frame clones only and misses some. The sample records some 24,000 clones, about 88% being singletons. Time point indicated: cycle 4 day 1 (C4D1), after 5 to 7 weeks of nivolumab. Every one of the patients relapsed after autologous stem cell transplantation (brentuximab vedotin exposure was variable). Patients reached a best response of complete response, partial response or progressive disease. This clone was counted between two and nine times. The antigen is not known. Trimming removed 3 bases at V and 3 bases at J, with 12 bases between. Germline V gene data show CDR1 as SGDLS and CDR2 as YYNGEE. The CDR3 totals 14 residues.

This sequence joins TRBV9 and TRBJ1-1; D gene unclear. The TCR was taken from a human donor with classical Hodgkin lymphoma. This sample comprised peripheral blood mononuclear cells (PBMCs), obtained before the fourth cycle of nivolumab. In nucleotides, the CDR3 is TGTGCCAGCAGCGCCTACGACGGATACACTGAAGCTTTCTTT. Protein: CASSAYDGYTEAFF.